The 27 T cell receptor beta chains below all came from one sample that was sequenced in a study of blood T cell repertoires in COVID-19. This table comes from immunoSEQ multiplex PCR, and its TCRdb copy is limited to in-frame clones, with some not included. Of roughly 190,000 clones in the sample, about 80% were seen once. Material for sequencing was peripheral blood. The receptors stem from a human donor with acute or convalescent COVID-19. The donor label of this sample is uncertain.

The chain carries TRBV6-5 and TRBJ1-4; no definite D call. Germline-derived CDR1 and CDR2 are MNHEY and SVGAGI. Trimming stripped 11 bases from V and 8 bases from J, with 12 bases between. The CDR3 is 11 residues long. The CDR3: CALLVEEKLFF. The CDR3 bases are TGTGCCCTCTTGGTTGAGGAAAAACTGTTTTTT.

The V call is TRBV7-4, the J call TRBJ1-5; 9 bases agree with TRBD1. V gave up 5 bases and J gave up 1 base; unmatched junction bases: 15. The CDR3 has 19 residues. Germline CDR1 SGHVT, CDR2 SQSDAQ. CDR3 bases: TGTGCCAGCAGCCCACACGCCACTCAACAGGGGGCCAGCAATCAGCCCCAGCATTTT. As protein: CASSPHATQQGASNQPQHF.

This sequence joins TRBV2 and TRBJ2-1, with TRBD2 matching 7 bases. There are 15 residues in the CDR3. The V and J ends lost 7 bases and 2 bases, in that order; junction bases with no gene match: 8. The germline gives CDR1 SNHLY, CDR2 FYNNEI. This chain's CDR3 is CASTANGGTYNEQFF. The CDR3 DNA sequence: TGTGCCAGCACCGCTAACGGGGGGACCTACAATGAGCAGTTCTTC.

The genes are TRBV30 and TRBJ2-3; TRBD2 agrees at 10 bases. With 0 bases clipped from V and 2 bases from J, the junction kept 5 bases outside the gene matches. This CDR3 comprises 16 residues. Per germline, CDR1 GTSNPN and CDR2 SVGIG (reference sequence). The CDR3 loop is CAWSVGLAGATDTQYF. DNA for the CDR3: TGTGCCTGGAGTGTAGGTCTAGCGGGGGCCACAGATACGCAGTATTTT.

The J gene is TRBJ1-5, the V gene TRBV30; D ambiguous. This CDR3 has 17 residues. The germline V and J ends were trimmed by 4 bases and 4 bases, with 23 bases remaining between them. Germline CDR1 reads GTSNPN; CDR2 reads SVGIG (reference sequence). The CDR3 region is CAWKPVFERRPNQPQHF. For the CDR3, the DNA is TGTGCCTGGAAGCCCGTCTTTGAACGGCGGCCTAATCAGCCCCAGCATTTT.

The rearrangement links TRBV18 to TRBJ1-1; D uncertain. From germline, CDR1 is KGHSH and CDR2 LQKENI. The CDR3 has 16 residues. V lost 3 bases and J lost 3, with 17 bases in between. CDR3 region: CASSPVANPRDTEAFF. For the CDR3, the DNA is TGTGCCAGCTCACCGGTCGCTAATCCGAGGGACACTGAAGCTTTCTTT.

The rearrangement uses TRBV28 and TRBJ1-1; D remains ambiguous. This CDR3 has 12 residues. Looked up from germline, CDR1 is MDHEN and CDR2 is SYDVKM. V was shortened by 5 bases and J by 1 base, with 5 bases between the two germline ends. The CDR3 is CASSSWNTEAFF. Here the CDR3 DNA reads TGTGCCAGCAGTAGCTGGAACACTGAAGCTTTCTTT.

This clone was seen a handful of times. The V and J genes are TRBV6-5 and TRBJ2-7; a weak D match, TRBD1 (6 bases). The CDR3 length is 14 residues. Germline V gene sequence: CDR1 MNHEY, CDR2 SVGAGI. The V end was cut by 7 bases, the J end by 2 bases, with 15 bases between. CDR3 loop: CASNDIGGTYEQYF. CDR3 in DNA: TGTGCCAGCAACGATATAGGGGGAACCTACGAGCAGTACTTC.

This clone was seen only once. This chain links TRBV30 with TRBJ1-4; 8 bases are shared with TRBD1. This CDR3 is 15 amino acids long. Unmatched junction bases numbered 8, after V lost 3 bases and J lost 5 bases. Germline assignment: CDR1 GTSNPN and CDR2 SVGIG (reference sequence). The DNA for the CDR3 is TGTGCCTGGAGCACGACAGGGGTCGAGAATGAAAAACTGTTTTTT. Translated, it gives CAWSTTGVENEKLFF. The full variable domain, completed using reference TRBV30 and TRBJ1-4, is SQTIHQWPATLVQPVGSPLSLECTVEGTSNPNLYWYRQAAGRGLQLLFYSVGIGQISSEVPQNLSASRPQDRQFILSSKKLLLSDSGFYLCAWSTTGVENEKLFFGSGTQLSVL.

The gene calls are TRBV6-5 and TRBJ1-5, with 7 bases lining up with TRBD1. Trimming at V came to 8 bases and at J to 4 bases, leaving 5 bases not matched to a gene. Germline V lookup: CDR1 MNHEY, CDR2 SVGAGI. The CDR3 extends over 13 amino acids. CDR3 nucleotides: TGTGCCAGCGGGGACAGAGAGAATCAGCCCCAGCATTTT. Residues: CASGDRENQPQHF.

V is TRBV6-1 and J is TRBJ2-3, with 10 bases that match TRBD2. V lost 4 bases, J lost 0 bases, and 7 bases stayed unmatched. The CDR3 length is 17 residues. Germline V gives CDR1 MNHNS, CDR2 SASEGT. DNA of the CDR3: TGTGCCAGCAGTGCCCTCCTAGCGGGGGAGAGCACAGATACGCAGTATTTT. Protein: CASSALLAGESTDTQYF.

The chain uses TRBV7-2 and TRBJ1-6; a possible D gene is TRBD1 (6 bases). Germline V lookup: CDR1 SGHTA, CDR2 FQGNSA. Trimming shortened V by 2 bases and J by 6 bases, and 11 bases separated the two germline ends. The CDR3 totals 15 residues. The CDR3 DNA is TGTGCCAGCAGCTTATGGGCCAGGGGTAATTCACCCCTCCACTTT. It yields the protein CASSLWARGNSPLHF. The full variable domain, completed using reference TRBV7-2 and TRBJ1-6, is GAGVSQSPSNKVTEKGKDVELRCDPISGHTALYWYRQSLGQGLEFLIYFQGNSAPDKSGLPSDRFSAERTGGSVSTLTIQRTQQEDSAVYLCASSLWARGNSPLHFGNGTRLTVT.

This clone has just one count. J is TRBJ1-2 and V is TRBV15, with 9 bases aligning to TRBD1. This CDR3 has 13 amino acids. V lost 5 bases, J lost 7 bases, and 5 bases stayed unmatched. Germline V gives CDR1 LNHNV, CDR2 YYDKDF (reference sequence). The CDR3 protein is CATSLDRGSGYTF. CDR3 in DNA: TGTGCCACCAGCCTCGACAGGGGGAGTGGCTACACCTTC.

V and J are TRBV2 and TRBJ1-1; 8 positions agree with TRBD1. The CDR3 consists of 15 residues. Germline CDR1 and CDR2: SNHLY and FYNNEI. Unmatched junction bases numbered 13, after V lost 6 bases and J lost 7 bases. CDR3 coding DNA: TGTGCCAGCAGGAACGACAGGGGTAGCGGTATTGAAGCTTTCTTT. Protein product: CASRNDRGSGIEAFF.

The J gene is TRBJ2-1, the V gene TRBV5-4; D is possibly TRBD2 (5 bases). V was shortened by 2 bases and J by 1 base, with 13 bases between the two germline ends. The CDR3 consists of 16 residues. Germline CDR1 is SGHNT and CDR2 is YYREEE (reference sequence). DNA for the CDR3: TGTGCCAGCAGCTTAGGCCTAGCCGCTTCCTACAATGAGCAGTTCTTC. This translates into CASSLGLAASYNEQFF.

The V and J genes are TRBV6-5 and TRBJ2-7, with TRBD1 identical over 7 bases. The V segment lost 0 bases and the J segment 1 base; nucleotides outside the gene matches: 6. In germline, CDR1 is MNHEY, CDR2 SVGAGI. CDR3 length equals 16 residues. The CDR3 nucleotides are TGTGCCAGCAGTTACTCCGAGGGGGCGCCTTCCTACGAGCAGTACTTC. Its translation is CASSYSEGAPSYEQYF.

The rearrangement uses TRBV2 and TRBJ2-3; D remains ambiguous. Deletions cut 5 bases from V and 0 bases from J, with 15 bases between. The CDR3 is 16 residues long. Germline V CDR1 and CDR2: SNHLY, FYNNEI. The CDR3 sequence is CASSSDTTPSTDTQYF. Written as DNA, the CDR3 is TGTGCCAGCAGTTCCGACACCACCCCTAGCACAGATACGCAGTATTTT.

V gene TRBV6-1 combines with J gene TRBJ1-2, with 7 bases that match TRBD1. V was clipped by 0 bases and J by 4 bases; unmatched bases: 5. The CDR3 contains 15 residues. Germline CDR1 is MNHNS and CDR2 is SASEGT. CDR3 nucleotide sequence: TGTGCCAGCAGTGAAGCCCTGACAGGGTTCTATGGCTACACCTTC. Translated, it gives CASSEALTGFYGYTF.

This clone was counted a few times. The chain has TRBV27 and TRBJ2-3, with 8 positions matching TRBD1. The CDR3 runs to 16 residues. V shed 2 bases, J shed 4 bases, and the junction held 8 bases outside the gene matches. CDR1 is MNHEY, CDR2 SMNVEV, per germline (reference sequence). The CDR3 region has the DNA TGTGCCAGCAGTTTAATCGGCCAGGGGGCAGCAGATACGCAGTATTTT. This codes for CASSLIGQGAADTQYF.

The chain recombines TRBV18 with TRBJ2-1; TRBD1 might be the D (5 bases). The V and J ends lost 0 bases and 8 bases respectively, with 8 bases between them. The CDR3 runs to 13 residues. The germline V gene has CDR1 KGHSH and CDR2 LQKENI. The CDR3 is CASSPPVGDEQFF. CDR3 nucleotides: TGTGCCAGCTCACCACCGGTAGGGGATGAGCAGTTCTTC.

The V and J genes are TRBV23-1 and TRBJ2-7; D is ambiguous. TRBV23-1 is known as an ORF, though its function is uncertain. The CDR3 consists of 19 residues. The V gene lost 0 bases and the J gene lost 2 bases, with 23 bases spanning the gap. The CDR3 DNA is TGCGCCAGCAGTCAATCGTGCGAGGCCCTAATCAAAAAGGCCTACGAGCAGTACTTC. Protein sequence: CASSQSCEALIKKAYEQYF.

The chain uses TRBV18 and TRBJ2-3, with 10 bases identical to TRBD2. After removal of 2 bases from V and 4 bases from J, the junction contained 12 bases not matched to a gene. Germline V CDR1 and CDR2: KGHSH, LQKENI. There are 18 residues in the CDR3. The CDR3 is CASSPTSWSGTSADTQYF. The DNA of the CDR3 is TGTGCCAGCTCACCAACTTCATGGTCAGGGACTAGCGCAGATACGCAGTATTTT.

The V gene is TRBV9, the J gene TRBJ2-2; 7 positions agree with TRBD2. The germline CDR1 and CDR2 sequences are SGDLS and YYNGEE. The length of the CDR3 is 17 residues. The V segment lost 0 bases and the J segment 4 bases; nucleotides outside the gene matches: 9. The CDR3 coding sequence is TGTGCCAGCAGCGTAGCGGGGAGCGGGATAAGCACCGGGGAGCTGTTTTTT. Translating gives CASSVAGSGISTGELFF.

CDR3 residues: CASSALDRVSNQPQHF. The CDR3 bases are TGTGCCAGTAGCGCCTTGGACAGGGTAAGCAATCAGCCCCAGCATTTT. This chain uses TRBV19 with TRBJ1-5; 8 bases fit TRBD1. The J segment lost 1 base and the V segment lost 6 bases, leaving 8 bases of the junction unmatched. The CDR3 is made up of 16 amino acids. CDR1 LNHDA and CDR2 SQIVND come from the germline V gene (reference sequence).

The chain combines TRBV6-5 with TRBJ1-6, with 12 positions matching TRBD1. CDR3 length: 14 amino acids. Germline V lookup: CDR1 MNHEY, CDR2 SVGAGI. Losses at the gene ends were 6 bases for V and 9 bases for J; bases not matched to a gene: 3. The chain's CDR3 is CASRRDRGLSPLHF. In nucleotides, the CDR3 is TGTGCCAGCAGGCGGGACAGGGGGCTTTCACCCCTCCACTTT.

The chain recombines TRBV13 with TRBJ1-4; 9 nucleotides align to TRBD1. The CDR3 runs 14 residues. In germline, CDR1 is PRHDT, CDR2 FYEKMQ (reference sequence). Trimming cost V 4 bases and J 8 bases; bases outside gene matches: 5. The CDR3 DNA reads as TGTGCCAGCAGCTACAGGGGGCTAGGGGAAAAACTGTTTTTT. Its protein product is CASSYRGLGEKLFF.

CDR3 in DNA: TGCGCCAGCAGCCAGACGACAAGTAGCTCTGGGGCCAACGTCCTGACTTTC. Protein sequence: CASSQTTSSSGANVLTF. The chain uses TRBV4-1 and TRBJ2-6; D remains ambiguous. V lost 3 bases and J 0 bases, leaving 12 bases between the germline ends. CDR1 and CDR2 from the germline V gene are MGHRA and YSYEKL. The CDR3 extends over 17 amino acids.